This TCR beta chain was documented in a study of cytomegalovirus exposure and HLA in healthy donors. This CDR3 region has 13 residues. Trimming removed 0 bases at V and 8 bases at J, with 11 bases between. Germline CDR1 and CDR2: SGHRS and YFSETQ. Assay used: immunoSEQ multiplex PCR; TCRdb lists only in-frame clones, some missing. Found here are some 100,000 clones, about 82% of them singletons; the top ten hold roughly 5.3%. This TCR was sampled from a man between 18 and 29 years old in good health and CMV-seronegative. The V call is TRBV5-1, the J call TRBJ1-2; D perhaps matches TRBD1 (6 bases). Source material: PBMCs. CDR3 protein: CASSLVQGGGYTF. In DNA, the CDR3 is TGCGCCAGCAGCTTGGTACAGGGTGGCGGCTACACCTTC.